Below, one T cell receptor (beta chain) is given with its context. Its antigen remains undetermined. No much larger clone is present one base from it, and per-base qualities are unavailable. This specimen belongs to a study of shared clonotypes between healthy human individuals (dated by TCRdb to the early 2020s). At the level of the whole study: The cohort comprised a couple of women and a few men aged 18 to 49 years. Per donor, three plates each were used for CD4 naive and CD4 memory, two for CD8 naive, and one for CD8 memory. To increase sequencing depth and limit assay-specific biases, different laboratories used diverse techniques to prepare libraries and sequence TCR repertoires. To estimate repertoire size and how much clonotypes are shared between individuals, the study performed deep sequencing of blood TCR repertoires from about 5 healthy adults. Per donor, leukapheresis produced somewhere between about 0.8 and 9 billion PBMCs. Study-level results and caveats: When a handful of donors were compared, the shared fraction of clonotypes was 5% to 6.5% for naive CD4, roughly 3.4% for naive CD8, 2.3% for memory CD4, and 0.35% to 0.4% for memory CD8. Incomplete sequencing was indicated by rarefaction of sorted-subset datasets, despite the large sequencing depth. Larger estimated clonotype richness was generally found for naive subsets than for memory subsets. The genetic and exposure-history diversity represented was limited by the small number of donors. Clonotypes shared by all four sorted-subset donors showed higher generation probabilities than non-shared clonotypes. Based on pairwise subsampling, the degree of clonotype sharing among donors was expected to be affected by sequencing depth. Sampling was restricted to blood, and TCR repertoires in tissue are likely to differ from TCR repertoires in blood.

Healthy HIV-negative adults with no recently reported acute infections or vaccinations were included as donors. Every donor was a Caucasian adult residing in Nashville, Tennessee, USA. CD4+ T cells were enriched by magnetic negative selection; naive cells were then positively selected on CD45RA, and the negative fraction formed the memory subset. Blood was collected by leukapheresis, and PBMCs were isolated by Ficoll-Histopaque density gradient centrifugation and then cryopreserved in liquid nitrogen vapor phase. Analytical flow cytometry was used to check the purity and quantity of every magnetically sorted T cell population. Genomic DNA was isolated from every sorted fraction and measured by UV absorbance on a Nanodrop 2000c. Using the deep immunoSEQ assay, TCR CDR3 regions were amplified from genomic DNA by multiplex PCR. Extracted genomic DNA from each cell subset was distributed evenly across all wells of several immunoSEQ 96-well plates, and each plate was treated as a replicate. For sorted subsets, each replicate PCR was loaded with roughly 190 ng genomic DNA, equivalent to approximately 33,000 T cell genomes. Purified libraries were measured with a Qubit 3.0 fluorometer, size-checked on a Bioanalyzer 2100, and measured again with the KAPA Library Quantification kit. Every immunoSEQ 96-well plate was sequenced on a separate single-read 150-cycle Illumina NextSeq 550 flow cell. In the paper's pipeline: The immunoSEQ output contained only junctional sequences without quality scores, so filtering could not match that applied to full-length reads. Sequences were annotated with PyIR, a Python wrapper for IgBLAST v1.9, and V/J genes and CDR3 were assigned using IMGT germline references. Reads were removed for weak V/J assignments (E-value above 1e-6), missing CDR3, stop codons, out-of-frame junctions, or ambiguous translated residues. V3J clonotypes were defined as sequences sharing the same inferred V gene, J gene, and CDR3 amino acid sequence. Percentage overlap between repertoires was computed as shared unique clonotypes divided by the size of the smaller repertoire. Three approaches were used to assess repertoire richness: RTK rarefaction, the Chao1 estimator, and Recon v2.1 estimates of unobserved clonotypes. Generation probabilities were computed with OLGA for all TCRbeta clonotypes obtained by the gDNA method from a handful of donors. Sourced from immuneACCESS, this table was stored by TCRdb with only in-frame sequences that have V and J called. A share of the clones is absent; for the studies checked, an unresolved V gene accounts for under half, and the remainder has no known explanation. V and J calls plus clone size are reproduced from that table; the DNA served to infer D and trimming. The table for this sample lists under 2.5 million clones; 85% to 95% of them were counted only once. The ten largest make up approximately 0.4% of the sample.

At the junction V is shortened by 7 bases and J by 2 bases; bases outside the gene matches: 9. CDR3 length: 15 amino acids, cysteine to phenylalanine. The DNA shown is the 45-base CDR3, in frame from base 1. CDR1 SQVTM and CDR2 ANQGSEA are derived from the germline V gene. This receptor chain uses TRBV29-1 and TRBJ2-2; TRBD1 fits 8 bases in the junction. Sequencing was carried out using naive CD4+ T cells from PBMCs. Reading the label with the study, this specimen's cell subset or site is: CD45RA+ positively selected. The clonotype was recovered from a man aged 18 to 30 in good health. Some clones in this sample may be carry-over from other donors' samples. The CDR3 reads CSASGDRINTGELFF. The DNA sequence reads TGCAGCGCCTCAGGGGACAGGATCAACACCGGGGAGCTGTTTTTT.